This TCR beta chain was captured in a study of T cell repertoires in cytomegalovirus infection. Whole-study context: As its CMV epitopes, the study selected recently identified HLA-C-restricted and well-studied HLA-B-restricted targets. From public TCR beta signatures came an indication of both CMV infection and matching HLA type.

Of note for this clonotype: Antigen: not known.

Study results and caveats: Using cumulative public TCR beta family frequency, the authors identified those who carried CMV together with the relevant HLA. The ex vivo response was dominated by HLA-C-restricted CMV-specific TCR beta clonotypes.

MiXCR, applied by TCRdb to the reads, yields one record per CDR3 protein. Among approximately 1,000,000 distinct CDR3 sequences, 31% were seen once, and the ten largest hold 13%. The germline V gene has CDR1 MGHRA and CDR2 YSYEKL. V shed 4 bases and J shed 6 bases, with 19 bases lying between them. The CDR3 totals 16 residues. The sequence was collected from a human donor in good health (CMV status not recorded). Some clones in this sample may be carry-over from other donors' samples. The V gene is TRBV4-1, the J gene TRBJ1-5; D unresolved. The source material was cultured CD8+ T cells from PBMCs, sampled from culture after CMV antigen stimulation. The DNA of the CDR3 is TGCGCCAGCAGCCTCGAACCCGGGGAGGGAGGTCAGCCCCAGCATTTT. Its protein is CASSLEPGEGGQPQHF.